What follows is one T cell receptor beta chain and its context. The data belong to a study of monozygotic twins with inflammatory bowel disease. Germline lookup yields CDR1 DFQATT and CDR2 SNEGSKA (reference sequence). The CDR3 runs to 17 residues. TCRdb reprocessed the 5' RACE reads and stores each CDR3 protein as one record, lacking DNA. Recorded for this sample: over 200,000 distinct CDR3 sequences. The sample taken for sequencing was blood. The source of this sequence is a human donor with ulcerative colitis or Crohn's disease, or a healthy co-twin of an affected twin (not recorded which). The chain carries TRBV20-1 and TRBJ2-1; TCRdb proposes TRBD1, but this gene call is untestable without DNA. The CDR3 protein is CSASGRARDRGLNEQFF.